This T cell receptor beta chain was recorded in a study of blood T cell repertoires in COVID-19. Study in general: COVID-19 samples from acute and convalescent phases originated in the United States, Italy and Spain. In each case, the material was cDNA or gDNA derived from T cells, B-cell-depleted T cells, or PBMCs.

In the authors' workflow: Estimation of nucleated cell counts relied on the amplification of reference gene primers. Produced via immunoSEQ multiplex PCR; TCRdb's table is partial and in-frame only. V and J calls and clone size are those listed in that table; D and trimming were worked out from the DNA. There are approximately 200,000 clones in the sample; approximately 90% occur only once, and approximately 6.2% lies in the top ten. V lost 7 bases, J lost 0 bases, and 11 bases lay in between. Germline V lookup: CDR1 ENHRY, CDR2 SYGVKD. There are 14 residues in the CDR3. Sequences were obtained from peripheral blood. The clonotype originates from a man aged 60 to 69 who had recovered from COVID-19. This chain links TRBV10-3 with TRBJ2-3; D is uncertain. CDR3 loop: CAITEVASTDTQYF. DNA for the CDR3: TGTGCCATCACAGAGGTTGCTAGCACAGATACGCAGTATTTT.